The 28 T cell receptor beta chains in this list originate from one sample, sequenced in a study of post-analysis software for immune sequencing data. Study-wide findings and caveats: Several TRBV segments were more frequent in patients than controls; TRBV5-6, TRBV5-1 and TRBV20-1 belonged to this group.

TCR beta cDNA libraries included unique molecular identifiers. TCRdb analysed the PCR reads with MiXCR anew, one entry per CDR3 protein. The sample gives hundreds of thousands of distinct CDR3 sequences, roughly 27% of which show up once; more than 0.55% is in the top ten. Which antigens these TCRs recognize remains unknown. Sequencing was done on a sample of blood. The receptors originated from a girl aged 5 to 17 with multiple sclerosis.

The chain joins TRBV5-1 to TRBJ1-1; D is perhaps TRBD1 (6 bases). There are 14 residues in the CDR3. Germline CDR1 and CDR2: SGHRS and YFSETQ. Trimming cost V 6 bases and J 3 bases, with 15 bases left between them. In DNA, the CDR3 is TGCGCCAGCAATAGAGCGGACAGACACACTGAAGCTTTCTTT. Its protein product is CASNRADRHTEAFF.

In its sample, this clonotype was seen a few times. In nucleotides, the CDR3 is TGTGCCAGCAGCTTAGCTCGGGGTACCTATGGCTACACCTTC. Translated: CASSLARGTYGYTF. This chain joins TRBV7-2 and TRBJ1-2, with D unclear. The germline V gene has CDR1 SGHTA and CDR2 FQGNSA. The CDR3 has 14 amino acids. Trimming removed 0 bases at V and 4 bases at J, with 9 bases between.

In the case of this clonotype: One end of the junction varies from germline; a read error may be responsible. CDR3 sequence: CSVGTGRAHNEQLF. DNA of the CDR3: TGCAGTGTGGGGACTGGGCGGGCCCACAATGAGCAGCTCTTC. J is TRBJ2-1 and V is TRBV20-1; a possible D gene is TRBD2 (6 bases). CDR3 length: 14 residues. The germline CDR1 and CDR2 sequences are DFQATT and SNEGSKA (reference sequence).

There are a few counts of this clonotype. The gene calls are TRBV28 and TRBJ2-7; D uncertain. Germline V CDR1 and CDR2: MDHEN, SYDVKM. Deletions cut 3 bases from V and 2 bases from J, with 5 bases between. This CDR3 region has 12 residues. The DNA of the CDR3 is TGTGCCAGCAGTTTTCTGACCTACGAGCAGTACTTC. Its translation: CASSFLTYEQYF.

This clonotype was seen a few times. The genes are TRBV6-2 or TRBV6-3 and TRBJ2-5, with D hard to call. Trimming stripped 6 bases from V and 11 bases from J, with 16 bases between. The CDR3 sequence is 12 residues long. Germline CDR1 MNHEY, CDR2 SVGEGT. The CDR3 sequence: CASSETAEEQYF. The CDR3 nucleotides read TGTGCCAGCAGCGAAACCGCGGAAGAGCAGTACTTC.

The rearrangement links TRBV2 to TRBJ1-5; no definite D call. V was shortened by 0 bases and J by 9 bases, with 12 bases between the two germline ends. This CDR3 is built from 14 residues. CDR1 is SNHLY and CDR2 is FYNNEI in the germline V gene. The CDR3 DNA is TGTGCCAGCAGTGAAGCGCTCTCTCTGGGGCCCCAGCATTTT. It specifies CASSEALSLGPQHF.

Ten or more counts support this clonotype. In DNA form, the CDR3 reads TGTGCCAGCAGCTTACCGGGACTAGCCGTCTACGAGCAGTACTTC. Translation: CASSLPGLAVYEQYF. The J gene is TRBJ2-7, the V gene TRBV7-2; 9 bases line up with TRBD2. In germline, CDR1 is SGHTA, CDR2 FQGNSA. The J segment lost 3 bases and the V segment lost 2 bases, leaving 5 bases of the junction unmatched. This CDR3 contains 15 residues.

This clonotype appeared a few times. The chain is built from TRBV27 and TRBJ1-2; D gene uncertain. CDR1 is MNHEY and CDR2 is SMNVEV in the germline V gene (reference sequence). There are 11 residues in the CDR3. In nucleotides, the CDR3 is TGTGCAGCGGGTGTAGGCTATGGCTACACCTTC. Translating gives CAAGVGYGYTF.

In nucleotides, the CDR3 is TGTGCCAGCAGTTCTATAGTGTTGCTAGCGGGAGCCGTAAACATTCAGTACTTC. Translating gives CASSSIVLLAGAVNIQYF. The chain employs TRBV28 and TRBJ2-4; TRBD2 matches at 10 bases. The CDR3 loop spans 18 amino acids. CDR1 is MDHEN, CDR2 SYDVKM, per germline. V was clipped by 4 bases and J by 6 bases; unmatched bases: 15.

In regard to this clonotype: This sequence may be a read error, since a much larger clone differs from it by one base. Given the absence of the conserved phenylalanine or tryptophan at the CDR3 end, a read error is likely. V usage is TRBV29-1 and J usage is TRBJ2-1; 8 nucleotides match TRBD2. Germline CDR1 is SQVTM and CDR2 is ANQGSEA. V trimming: 7 bases; J trimming: 8 bases; junction bases outside the gene matches: 1. CDR3 size: 10 residues. DNA for the CDR3: TGCAGCGCCGGGAGGGATGAGCAGTTCGTC. Translating it yields CSAGRDEQFV.

Points on this clonotype: With a much larger clone just one base away, this may be a read error. No conserved phenylalanine or tryptophan ends this CDR3, so it is likely a read error. J is TRBJ2-1 and V is TRBV7-2; possibly TRBD2 for D (5 bases). This CDR3 comprises 13 residues. V lost 3 bases to trimming and J lost 8 bases, with 11 bases between them. Germline V gene lookup returns CDR1 SGHTA and CDR2 FQGNSA. The CDR3 protein is CASSLGGPDEQFV. The CDR3 nucleotides read TGTGCCAGCAGCTTGGGCGGGCCTGATGAGCAGTTCGTC.

CDR3 protein: CSALAGAHYTDTQYF. CDR3 nucleotide sequence: TGCAGTGCTCTAGCGGGAGCCCACTACACAGATACGCAGTATTTT. V is TRBV20-1 and J is TRBJ2-3; 10 bases align to TRBD2. Germline values: CDR1 DFQATT, CDR2 SNEGSKA (reference sequence). V shed 5 bases, J shed 2 bases, and the junction held 7 bases outside the gene matches. The CDR3 is made up of 15 amino acids.

In the case of this clonotype: Being one base from a much bigger clone, this may be a read error. The rearrangement uses TRBV5-1 and TRBJ2-7; 7 bases match TRBD2. The V gene's germline CDR1 is SGHRS and CDR2 YFSETQ. The CDR3 sequence is 12 residues long. CDR3: CAGSGTNYEQYF. The CDR3 DNA reads TGCGCCGGCAGCGGGACCAACTACGAGCAGTACTTC.

The chain joins TRBV7-2 to TRBJ1-1, with unresolved D. Germline V gene sequence: CDR1 SGHTA, CDR2 FQGNSA. The CDR3 loop spans 12 amino acids. Trimming shortened V by 7 bases and J by 5 bases, and 11 bases separated the two germline ends. CDR3: CASTHGRTEAFF. The CDR3 nucleotides are TGTGCCAGCACTCACGGGCGGACTGAAGCTTTCTTT.

The chain combines TRBV20-1 with TRBJ1-1, with D tentatively TRBD1 (5 bases). The CDR3 is 14 residues long. The V end lost 2 bases, the J end lost 3 bases, and 13 bases lay between the germline ends. The germline V gene has CDR1 DFQATT and CDR2 SNEGSKA (reference sequence). Here the CDR3 reads CSARPFRGDTEAFF. The CDR3 DNA follows: TGCAGTGCTAGACCATTCCGAGGGGACACTGAAGCTTTCTTT.

This sequence joins TRBV12-3 or TRBV12-4 and TRBJ2-7; D may correspond to TRBD1 or TRBD2 (5 bases each). The length of the CDR3 is 15 residues. Trimming took off 4 bases at V and 2 bases at J, with 15 bases between the two ends. The CDR3 loop reads CASSYGTQRAYEQYF. Here the CDR3 DNA reads TGTGCCAGCAGTTATGGGACCCAGAGAGCCTACGAGCAGTACTTC.

Concerning this clonotype: The junction departs from the called germline gene at one end, perhaps through a read error. V gene TRBV6-6 combines with J gene TRBJ1-6; D not certain. Germline loops: CDR1 MNHNY, CDR2 SVGAGI (reference sequence). The CDR3 has 15 residues. The CDR3 DNA reads TGTGCCAGCAGTTATCTGGCAGCCTATAATTCGCCCCCCCACTTT. It translates to CASSYLAAYNSPPHF.

This chain uses TRBV5-5 with TRBJ1-2, with D possibly being TRBD1 (5 bases). CDR3 length: 12 residues. Trimming took off 8 bases at V and 3 bases at J, with 11 bases between the two ends. CDR1 SGHKS and CDR2 YYEKEE come from the germline V gene (reference sequence). As DNA, the CDR3 is TGTGCCAGTTACAGGACGGACTATGGCTACACCTTC. Translation: CASYRTDYGYTF.

The chain links TRBV13 to TRBJ2-3; D assignment may be TRBD1 or TRBD2 (6 bases each). Deletions cut 6 bases from V and 3 bases from J, with 10 bases between. The CDR3 length is 13 residues. Germline CDR1 reads PRHDT; CDR2 reads FYEKMQ (reference sequence). For the CDR3, the DNA is TGTGCCAGCAGGTGGGGGGCTACAGATACGCAGTATTTT. Encoded protein: CASRWGATDTQYF. The full variable domain, completed using reference TRBV13 and TRBJ2-3, is AAGVIQSPRHLIKEKRETATLKCYPIPRHDTVYWYQQGPGQDPQFLISFYEKMQSDKGSIPDRFSAQQFSDYHSELNMSSLELGDSALYFCASRWGATDTQYFGPGTRLTVL.

V is TRBV29-1 and J is TRBJ1-1; D gene uncertain. Per the germline V gene, CDR1 is SQVTM and CDR2 is ANQGSEA. V was trimmed by 4 bases and J by 1 base, leaving 7 bases between them. The CDR3 covers 12 residues. The CDR3 coding sequence is TGCAGCGTTGGACGGGGGAACACTGAAGCTTTCTTT. Translated, it gives CSVGRGNTEAFF.

This clonotype was recorded at least ten times. The chain links TRBV12-3 or TRBV12-4 to TRBJ2-1; D is tentatively TRBD1 or TRBD2 (6 bases each). CDR3 length equals 13 residues. The ends were cut back, 6 bases at V and 10 bases at J, with 16 bases in the middle. Here the CDR3 reads CASRPRGGSEQFF. Here the CDR3 DNA reads TGTGCCAGCAGACCCCGAGGGGGGTCCGAGCAGTTCTTC.

The chain couples TRBV5-1 to TRBJ2-5; D not certain. V was pared by 0 bases and J by 11 bases, with 11 bases between. This CDR3 spans 12 amino acids. Germline V gives CDR1 SGHRS, CDR2 YFSETQ. The CDR3 spells CASSLGTYGQYF. In nucleotides, the CDR3 is TGCGCCAGCAGCTTGGGGACCTACGGGCAGTACTTC.

This clonotype was seen a few times. The chain has TRBV12-3 or TRBV12-4 and TRBJ2-5; D not certain. This CDR3 has 14 amino acids. With 3 bases removed from V and 6 bases from J, the gap between germline ends came to 14 bases. The chain's CDR3 is CASSLGTVTQTQYF. The CDR3 DNA is TGTGCCAGCAGTTTGGGTACCGTAACGCAGACCCAGTACTTC.

This clonotype has a count of ten or more. The junction shows a germline mismatch at one end, possibly a read error. This chain links TRBV7-9 with TRBJ2-5; the D is unclear. This CDR3 comprises 13 residues. Germline CDR1 SEHNR, CDR2 FQNEAQ (reference sequence). The CDR3 spells CASSLAGRETQYF. The DNA for the CDR3 is TGCGCCAGCAGCTTGGCCGGCAGAGAGACCCAGTACTTC.

The genes are TRBV3-1 and TRBJ1-6; 8 bases line up with TRBD1. The CDR3 sequence is 15 residues long. Trimming at V came to 1 base and at J to 9 bases, leaving 5 bases not matched to a gene. Looked up from germline, CDR1 is LGHDT and CDR2 is YNNKEL (reference sequence). The CDR3 nucleotides are TGTGCCAGCAGCCAAGTGTCAGGGGGCTCTTCACCCCTCCACTTT. It codes for CASSQVSGGSSPLHF.

This clonotype was counted between two and nine times. The chain is built from TRBV3-1 and TRBJ2-4; 10 positions match TRBD1. Germline V gives CDR1 LGHDT, CDR2 YNNKEL (reference sequence). V lost 1 base to trimming and J lost 6 bases; unmatched junction nucleotides: 3. This CDR3 region has 15 residues. This CDR3 reads CASSQGWDRGNIQYF. The CDR3 DNA reads as TGTGCCAGCAGCCAAGGCTGGGACAGGGGAAACATTCAGTACTTC.

This clonotype was seen a handful of times. The chain links TRBV3-1 to TRBJ2-5; D ambiguous. The CDR3 is 14 residues long. The germline V and J ends were trimmed by 4 bases and 4 bases, with 13 bases remaining between them. Germline V lookup: CDR1 LGHDT, CDR2 YNNKEL (reference sequence). The CDR3: CASSRIGWGETQYF. The CDR3 DNA follows: TGTGCCAGCAGCCGAATCGGGTGGGGAGAGACCCAGTACTTC.

This sequence joins TRBV7-8 and TRBJ2-1, with 9 bases identical to TRBD2. V was pared by 1 base and J by 6 bases, with 7 bases of the junction left unmatched. CDR1 is SGHVS and CDR2 is FQNEAQ in the germline V gene. This CDR3 contains 16 residues. The CDR3 loop is CASSLGGASGTNEQFF. DNA of the CDR3: TGTGCCAGCAGCTTAGGGGGGGCTAGCGGGACCAATGAGCAGTTCTTC.